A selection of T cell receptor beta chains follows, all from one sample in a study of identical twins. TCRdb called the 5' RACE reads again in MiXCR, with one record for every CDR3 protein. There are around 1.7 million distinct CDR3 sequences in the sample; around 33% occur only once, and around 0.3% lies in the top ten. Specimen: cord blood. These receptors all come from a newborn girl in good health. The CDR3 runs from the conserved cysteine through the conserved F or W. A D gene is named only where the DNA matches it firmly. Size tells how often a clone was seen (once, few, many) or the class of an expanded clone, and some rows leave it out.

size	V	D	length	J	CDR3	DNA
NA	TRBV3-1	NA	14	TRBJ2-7	CASSQAAGVYEQYF	TGTGCCAGCAGCCAAGCTGCCGGGGTCTACGAGCAGTACTTC
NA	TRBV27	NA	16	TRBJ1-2	CASSLVPSDIRGGYTF	TGTGCCAGCAGTTTAGTCCCCAGCGATATACGGGGTGGCTACACCTTC
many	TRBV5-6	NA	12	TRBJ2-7	CASSIASYEQYF	TGTGCCAGCAGCATCGCCTCCTACGAGCAGTACTTC
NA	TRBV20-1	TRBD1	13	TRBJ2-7	CSALTGAAYEQYF	TGCAGTGCTTTGACAGGGGCGGCCTACGAGCAGTACTTC
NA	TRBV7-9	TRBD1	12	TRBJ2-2	CASSDRVRELFF	TGTGCCAGCAGCGACAGGGTCCGGGAGCTGTTTTTT
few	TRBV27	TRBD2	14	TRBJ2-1	CASSKRGPYNEQFF	TGTGCCAGCAGTAAGCGGGGGCCCTACAATGAGCAGTTCTTC
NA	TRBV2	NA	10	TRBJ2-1	CASSRVEQFF	TGTGCCAGCTCGCGGGTTGAGCAGTTCTTC
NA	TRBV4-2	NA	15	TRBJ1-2	CASSQDMTPIYGYTF	TGTGCCAGCAGCCAAGATATGACGCCGATCTATGGCTACACCTTC
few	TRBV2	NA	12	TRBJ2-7	CASIGALYEQYF	TGTGCCAGCATTGGGGCCCTCTACGAGCAGTACTTC
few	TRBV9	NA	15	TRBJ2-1	CASSGAGLSYNEQFF	TGTGCCAGCAGCGGAGCGGGCCTCTCCTACAATGAGCAGTTCTTC
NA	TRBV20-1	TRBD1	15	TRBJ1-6	CSARGTGNYNSPLHF	TGCAGTGCTAGGGGGACAGGGAACTATAATTCACCCCTCCACTTT
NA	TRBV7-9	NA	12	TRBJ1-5	CASSRGVQPQHF	TGTGCCAGCAGCAGGGGCGTTCAGCCCCAGCATTTT
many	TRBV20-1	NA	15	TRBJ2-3	CSARDPRERTDTQYF	TGCAGTGCTAGAGATCCCAGGGAACGCACAGATACGCAGTATTTT
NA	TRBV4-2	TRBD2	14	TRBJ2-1	CASSQGSSGNEQFF	TGTGCCAGCAGCCAAGGATCTAGCGGGAATGAGCAGTTCTTC
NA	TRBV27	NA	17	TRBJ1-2	CASSLGPGAANLFGYTF	TGTGCCAGCAGTTTAGGCCCCGGGGCAGCTAATTTATTCGGCTACACCTTC
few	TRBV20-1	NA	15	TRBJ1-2	CSARDGAGKGYGYTF	TGCAGTGCTAGAGATGGGGCAGGGAAGGGCTATGGCTACACCTTC
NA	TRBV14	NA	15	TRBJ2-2	CASSRGSANTGELFF	TGTGCCAGCAGCCGGGGGTCGGCGAACACCGGGGAGCTGTTTTTT
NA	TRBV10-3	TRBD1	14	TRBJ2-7	CAIRGDRAPYEQYF	TGTGCCATCAGGGGGGACAGGGCTCCCTACGAGCAGTACTTC
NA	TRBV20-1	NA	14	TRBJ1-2	CSARDLRASYGYTF	TGCAGTGCTAGAGACCTTCGGGCTAGCTATGGCTACACCTTC
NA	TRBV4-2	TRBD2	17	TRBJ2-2	CASSQVLAGGGTGELFF	TGTGCCAGCAGCCAAGTACTAGCGGGAGGTGGCACCGGGGAGCTGTTTTTT
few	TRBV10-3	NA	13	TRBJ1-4	CATGDGGREKLFF	TGTGCCACCGGGGACGGAGGAAGGGAAAAACTGTTTTTT
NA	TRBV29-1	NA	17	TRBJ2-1	CSVEVWRTVQSYNEQFF	TGCAGCGTTGAAGTTTGGCGGACAGTTCAATCCTACAATGAGCAGTTCTTC
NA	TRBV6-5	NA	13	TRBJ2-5	CASTFGAEETQYF	TGTGCCAGTACTTTTGGAGCGGAGGAGACCCAGTACTTC
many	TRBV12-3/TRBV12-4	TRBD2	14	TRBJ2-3	CASSPSGGTDTQYF	TGTGCCAGCAGCCCTAGCGGGGGCACAGATACGCAGTATTTT
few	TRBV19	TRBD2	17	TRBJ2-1	CASSTPSGRAIYNEQFF	TGTGCCAGTAGTACCCCAAGCGGGAGGGCTATATACAATGAGCAGTTCTTC
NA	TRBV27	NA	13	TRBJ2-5	CASSFQKTETQYF	TGTGCCAGCAGTTTCCAGAAAACAGAGACCCAGTACTTC
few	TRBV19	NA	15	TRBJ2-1	CASSRIIYSYNEQFF	TGTGCCAGTAGTAGAATTATCTACTCCTACAATGAGCAGTTCTTC